Listed below are T cell receptor beta chains from one sample, sequenced in a study of blood T cell repertoires in COVID-19. The protocol was immunoSEQ multiplex PCR, while the TCRdb copy is restricted to in-frame clones and leaves out a portion. The table records around 130,000 clones, over 75% of them present only once. Sequenced sample: peripheral blood. All receptors come from a man aged 65-85 years with active COVID-19. Each CDR3 is given with its conserved first and last residue. The D gene is left open where the match is weak. Size tells how often a clone was seen (once, few, many) or the class of an expanded clone, and some rows leave it out.

>TRBJ2-7|TRBV18|TRBD1|.
TGTGCCAGCTCTGCACCTGGACAGGGAGACTACGAGCAGTACTTC
CASSAPGQGDYEQYF
>TRBJ2-1|TRBV13|TRBD2|.
TGTGCCAGCAGCGACGAGGGAGGGCGCAACAATGAGCAGTTCTTC
CASSDEGGRNNEQFF
>TRBJ2-1|TRBV28|TRBD2|.
TGTGCCAGCGAATTGGGAATCGGGGCTAGCGGGGTTTACAATGAGCAGTTCTTC
CASELGIGASGVYNEQFF
>TRBJ2-7|TRBV28|TRBD2|.
TGTGCCAGTCTAGCGGGAGGGCCCGGGGAGCAGTACTTC
CASLAGGPGEQYF
>TRBJ2-1|TRBV27|TRBD2|.
TGTGCCAGCAGCCTTAGCGGGAGCGCCTACAATGAGCAGTTCTTC
CASSLSGSAYNEQFF
>TRBJ2-1|TRBV19|TRBD2|once
TGTGCCAGTAGTATATGGCGGGAGGGCCTCTCCAATGAGCAGTTCTTC
CASSIWREGLSNEQFF
>TRBJ2-7|TRBV3-1/TRBV3-2|.|.
TGTGCCAGCAGCCAAGGAGCGGGCCCCGGGGGCTACGAGCAGTACTTC
CASSQGAGPGGYEQYF
>TRBJ2-7|TRBV28|.|.
TGTGCCAGCAGCATCACAGGGACCTACGAGCAGTACTTC
CASSITGTYEQYF
>TRBJ2-3|TRBV29-1|.|.
TGCAGCGTTGCCCAGAACACAGATACGCAGTATTTT
CSVAQNTDTQYF
>TRBJ2-7|TRBV29-1|.|.
TGCAGCGTTCAGGGTGGGGCCTACGAGCAGTACTTC
CSVQGGAYEQYF
>TRBJ2-3|TRBV21-1|.|.
TGTGCCAGCAGCAAAGGAGCCAGGAGGGATACGCAGTATTTT
CASSKGARRDTQYF
>TRBJ1-1|TRBV5-1|.|few
TGCGCCAGCAGCTTCCGTTATTCAGGGTCAATGAACACTGAAGCTTTCTTT
CASSFRYSGSMNTEAFF
>TRBJ2-3|TRBV9|.|once
TGTGCCAGCAGCGTATCGGGAGATGGAGATACGCAGTATTTT
CASSVSGDGDTQYF
>TRBJ2-2|TRBV3-1/TRBV3-2|TRBD2|once
TGTGCCAGCAGCCAAGCAGGGACTAGCGGGGCGAACACCGGGGAGCTGTTTTTT
CASSQAGTSGANTGELFF
>TRBJ2-3|TRBV12-3/TRBV12-4|.|.
TGTGCCAGCAGTCCCCCCTACACAGATACGCAGTATTTT
CASSPPYTDTQYF
>TRBJ2-1|TRBV7-9|TRBD2|.
TGTGCCAGCAGCTCCTTCTTCAGTCCAACGGGAGCGGGGAATGAGCAGTTCTTC
CASSSFFSPTGAGNEQFF
>TRBJ1-5|TRBV27|TRBD1|.
TGTGCCAGCAGGGGAGGACAGGGTGGGCAGCCCCAGCATTTT
CASRGGQGGQPQHF
>TRBJ2-3|TRBV19|.|.
TGTGCCAGTAGTATCCCAGGGAGGGGGTCAGATACGCAGTATTTT
CASSIPGRGSDTQYF
>TRBJ1-1|TRBV3-1/TRBV3-2|.|.
TGTGCCAGCAGCCCCCGGGCCAGGGGATGGGCCACTGAAGCTTTCTTT
CASSPRARGWATEAFF
>TRBJ2-7|TRBV4-1|TRBD2|.
TGCGCCAGCGGAATGGGGGGGGGCGAGCAGTACTTC
CASGMGGGEQYF
>TRBJ2-5|TRBV9|TRBD1|.
TGTGCCAGCAGCGTAGACAGGGGGCGGTTAGAGACCCAGTACTTC
CASSVDRGRLETQYF
>TRBJ2-3|TRBV19|TRBD1|once
TGTGCCAGTAGTATGCGGTACGGTGGGGGACAGGACACAGATACGCAGTATTTT
CASSMRYGGGQDTDTQYF
>TRBJ1-3|TRBV3-1/TRBV3-2|.|.
TGTGCCAGCAGCCGGCCCGGAAACACCATATATTTT
CASSRPGNTIYF
>TRBJ2-6|TRBV5-5|TRBD1|.
TGTGCCAGCAGCTCAAACCCTACAGGGGGTTATCGCTCTGGGGCCAACGTCCTGACTTTC
CASSSNPTGGYRSGANVLTF
>TRBJ2-7|TRBV24-1|TRBD1|.
TGTGCCACCAGTGGGGGACAGGGTGGCCCCTACGAGCAGTACTTC
CATSGGQGGPYEQYF
>TRBJ1-5|TRBV27|.|once
TGTGCCAGCAGTTTGGGCGGGAGCAATCAGCCCCAGCATTTT
CASSLGGSNQPQHF
>TRBJ1-2|TRBV4-1|.|.
TGCGCCAGCAGCCACCTAGGCCAGGGTGGCTATGGCTACACCTTC
CASSHLGQGGYGYTF
>TRBJ2-5|TRBV6-1|.|.
TGTGCCAGCAGTGAAGCTTGGGGCGGGGCAAGGGGGACCCAGTACTTC
CASSEAWGGARGTQYF